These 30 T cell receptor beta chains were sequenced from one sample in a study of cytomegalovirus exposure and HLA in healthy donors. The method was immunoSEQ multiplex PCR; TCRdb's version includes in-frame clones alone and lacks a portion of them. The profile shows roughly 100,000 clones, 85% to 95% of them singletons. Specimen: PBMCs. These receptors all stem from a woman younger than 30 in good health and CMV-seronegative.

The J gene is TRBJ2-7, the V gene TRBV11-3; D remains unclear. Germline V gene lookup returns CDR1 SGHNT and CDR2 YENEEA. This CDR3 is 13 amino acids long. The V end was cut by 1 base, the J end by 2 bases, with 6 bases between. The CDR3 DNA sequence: TGTGCCAGCAGCTTAGCCCAGACCTACGAGCAGTACTTC. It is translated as CASSLAQTYEQYF. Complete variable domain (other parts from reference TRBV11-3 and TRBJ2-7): EAGVVQSPRYKIIEKKQPVAFWCNPISGHNTLYWYLQNLGQGPELLIRYENEEAVDDSQLPKDRFSAERLKGVDSTLKIQPAELGDSAVYLCASSLAQTYEQYFGPGTRLTVT.

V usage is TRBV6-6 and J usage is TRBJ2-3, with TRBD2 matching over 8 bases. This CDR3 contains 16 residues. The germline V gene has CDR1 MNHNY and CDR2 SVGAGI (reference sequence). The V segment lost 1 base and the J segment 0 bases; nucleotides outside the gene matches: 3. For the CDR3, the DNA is TGTGCCAGCAGTTACTTACTAGCGGCTAGCACAGATACGCAGTATTTT. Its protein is CASSYLLAASTDTQYF.

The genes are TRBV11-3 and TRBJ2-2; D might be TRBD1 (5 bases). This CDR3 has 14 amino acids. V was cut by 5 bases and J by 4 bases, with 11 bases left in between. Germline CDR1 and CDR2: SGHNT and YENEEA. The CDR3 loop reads CASSASGPTGELFF. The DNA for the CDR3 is TGTGCCAGCAGCGCGTCAGGGCCCACCGGGGAGCTGTTTTTT.

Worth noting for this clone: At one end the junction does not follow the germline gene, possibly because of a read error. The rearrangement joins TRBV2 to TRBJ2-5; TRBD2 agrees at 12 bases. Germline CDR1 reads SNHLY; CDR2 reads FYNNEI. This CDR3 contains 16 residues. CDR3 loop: CTSSGDLAGGMETQYF. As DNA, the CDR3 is TGTACCAGCAGTGGGGATCTAGCGGGGGGGATGGAGACCCAGTACTTC.

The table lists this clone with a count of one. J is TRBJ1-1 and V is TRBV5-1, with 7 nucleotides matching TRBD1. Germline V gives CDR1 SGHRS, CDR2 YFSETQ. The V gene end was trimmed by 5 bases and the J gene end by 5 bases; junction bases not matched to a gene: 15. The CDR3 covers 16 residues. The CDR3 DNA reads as TGCGCCAGCAGAGGGGACAGTTCTACAAAACAGACTGAAGCTTTCTTT. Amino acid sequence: CASRGDSSTKQTEAFF. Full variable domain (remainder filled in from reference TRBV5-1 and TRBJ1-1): KAGVTQTPRYLIKTRGQQVTLSCSPISGHRSVSWYQQTPGQGLQFLFEYFSETQRNKGNFPGRFSGRQFSNSRSEMNVSTLELGDSALYLCASRGDSSTKQTEAFFGQGTRLTVV.

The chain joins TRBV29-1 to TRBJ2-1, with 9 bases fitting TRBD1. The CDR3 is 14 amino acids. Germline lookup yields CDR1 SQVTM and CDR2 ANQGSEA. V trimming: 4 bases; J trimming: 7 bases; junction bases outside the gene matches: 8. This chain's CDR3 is CSVGQGGVRNEQFF. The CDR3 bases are TGCAGCGTTGGACAGGGGGGAGTTAGGAATGAGCAGTTCTTC.

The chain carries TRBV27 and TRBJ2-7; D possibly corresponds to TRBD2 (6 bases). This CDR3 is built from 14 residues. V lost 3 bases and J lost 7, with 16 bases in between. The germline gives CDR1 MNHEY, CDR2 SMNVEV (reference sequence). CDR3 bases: TGTGCCAGCAGTTTCGGTGCCGGGAGCAGGGAGCAGTACTTC. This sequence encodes CASSFGAGSREQYF.

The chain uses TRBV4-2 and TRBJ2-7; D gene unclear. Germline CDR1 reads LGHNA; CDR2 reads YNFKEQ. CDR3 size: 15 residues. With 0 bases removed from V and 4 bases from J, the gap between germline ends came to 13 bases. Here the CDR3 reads CASSQDAHVGYEQYF. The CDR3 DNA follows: TGTGCCAGCAGCCAAGATGCCCACGTCGGGTACGAGCAGTACTTC.

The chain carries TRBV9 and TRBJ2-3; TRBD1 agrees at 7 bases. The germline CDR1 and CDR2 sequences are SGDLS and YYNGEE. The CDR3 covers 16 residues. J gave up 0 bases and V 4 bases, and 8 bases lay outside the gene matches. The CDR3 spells CASSPRDRTSTDTQYF. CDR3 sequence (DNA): TGTGCCAGCAGCCCCCGGGACAGAACTAGCACAGATACGCAGTATTTT.

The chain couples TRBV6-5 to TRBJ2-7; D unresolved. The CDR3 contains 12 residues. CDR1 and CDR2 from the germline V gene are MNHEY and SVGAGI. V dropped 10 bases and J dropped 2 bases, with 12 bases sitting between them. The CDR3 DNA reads TGTGCCACCCAGACTGTCGCCTACGAGCAGTACTTC. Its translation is CATQTVAYEQYF.

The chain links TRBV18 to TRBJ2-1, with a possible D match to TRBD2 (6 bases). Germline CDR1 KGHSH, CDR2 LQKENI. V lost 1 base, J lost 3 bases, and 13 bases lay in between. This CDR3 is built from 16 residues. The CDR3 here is CASSPRKGLVYNEQFF. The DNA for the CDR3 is TGTGCCAGCTCACCACGCAAGGGACTGGTCTACAATGAGCAGTTCTTC.

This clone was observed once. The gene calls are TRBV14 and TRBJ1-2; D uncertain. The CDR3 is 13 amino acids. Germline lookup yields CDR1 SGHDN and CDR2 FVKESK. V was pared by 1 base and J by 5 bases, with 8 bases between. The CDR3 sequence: CASSQGGGYGYTF. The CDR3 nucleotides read TGTGCCAGCAGCCAAGGAGGAGGTTATGGCTACACCTTC.

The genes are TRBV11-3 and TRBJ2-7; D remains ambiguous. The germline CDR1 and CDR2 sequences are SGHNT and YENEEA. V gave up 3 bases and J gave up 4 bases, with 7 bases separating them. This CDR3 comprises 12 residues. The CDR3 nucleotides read TGTGCCAGCAGCTTTTCAACATACGAGCAGTACTTC. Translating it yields CASSFSTYEQYF.

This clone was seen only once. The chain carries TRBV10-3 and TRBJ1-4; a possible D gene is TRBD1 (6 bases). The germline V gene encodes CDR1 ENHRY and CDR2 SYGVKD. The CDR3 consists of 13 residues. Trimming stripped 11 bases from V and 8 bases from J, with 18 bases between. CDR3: CASQGIIEEKLFF. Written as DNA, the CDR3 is TGTGCCTCCCAGGGGATAATTGAGGAAAAACTGTTTTTT.

The CDR3 DNA reads TGTGCCAGCAGTTCTGGGACTAGCCTTAACTACAATGAGCAGTTCTTC. It is translated as CASSSGTSLNYNEQFF. The chain couples TRBV27 to TRBJ2-1; TRBD2 matches at 9 bases. The junction had 7 bases not matched to a gene; V was cut back by 4 bases and J by 3 bases. This CDR3 comprises 16 residues. The germline V gene has CDR1 MNHEY and CDR2 SMNVEV (reference sequence).

CDR3 in DNA: TGTGCCAGCAGCCCACAGATTGAGCTAGAGACCCAGTACTTC. Translation gives CASSPQIELETQYF. The chain links TRBV11-2 to TRBJ2-5; D remains ambiguous. V lost 5 bases to trimming and J lost 4 bases, with 14 bases between them. Germline assignment: CDR1 SGHAT and CDR2 FQNNGV. The CDR3 contains 14 residues.

CDR3 bases: TGCGCCAGCAGCTTGGAGGGGGTATTCTACGAGCAGTACTTC. It specifies CASSLEGVFYEQYF. The chain combines TRBV5-1 with TRBJ2-7; D possibly corresponds to TRBD1 (6 bases). V lost 0 bases, J lost 3 bases, and 10 bases lay in between. CDR1 is SGHRS and CDR2 is YFSETQ in the germline V gene. The CDR3 spans 14 residues.

CDR3 residues: CASSRTSGGLSYNEQFF. DNA of the CDR3: TGTGCCAGCAGCCGGACTAGCGGGGGGCTTTCCTACAATGAGCAGTTCTTC. The chain uses TRBV5-6 and TRBJ2-1; TRBD2 agrees at 14 bases. Unmatched junction bases numbered 4, after V lost 4 bases and J lost 1 base. Germline CDR1 reads SGHDT; CDR2 reads YYEEEE. The CDR3 runs 17 residues.

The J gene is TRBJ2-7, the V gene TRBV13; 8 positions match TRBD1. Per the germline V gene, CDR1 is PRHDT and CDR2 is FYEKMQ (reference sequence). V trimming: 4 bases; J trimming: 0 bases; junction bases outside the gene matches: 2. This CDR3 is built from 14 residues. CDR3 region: CASSSGTGSYEQYF. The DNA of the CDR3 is TGTGCCAGCAGCTCGGGGACAGGCTCCTACGAGCAGTACTTC. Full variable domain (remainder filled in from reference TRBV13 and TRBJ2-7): AAGVIQSPRHLIKEKRETATLKCYPIPRHDTVYWYQQGPGQDPQFLISFYEKMQSDKGSIPDRFSAQQFSDYHSELNMSSLELGDSALYFCASSSGTGSYEQYFGPGTRLTVT.

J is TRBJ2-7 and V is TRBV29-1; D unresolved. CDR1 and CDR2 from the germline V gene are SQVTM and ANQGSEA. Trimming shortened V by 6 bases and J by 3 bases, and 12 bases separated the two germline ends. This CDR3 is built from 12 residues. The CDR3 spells CSVLQDNYEQYF. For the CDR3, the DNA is TGCAGCGTCCTCCAGGATAACTACGAGCAGTACTTC.

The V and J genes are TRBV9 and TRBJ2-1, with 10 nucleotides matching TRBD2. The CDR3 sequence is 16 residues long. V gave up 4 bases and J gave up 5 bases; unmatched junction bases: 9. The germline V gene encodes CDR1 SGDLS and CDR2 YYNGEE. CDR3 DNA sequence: TGTGCCAGCAGCCTCGCCCTAGCGGGGGTCAACAATGAGCAGTTCTTC. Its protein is CASSLALAGVNNEQFF.

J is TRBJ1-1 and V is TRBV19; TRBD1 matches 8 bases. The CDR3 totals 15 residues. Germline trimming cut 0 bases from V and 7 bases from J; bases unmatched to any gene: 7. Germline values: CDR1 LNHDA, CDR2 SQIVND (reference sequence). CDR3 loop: CASSIDGQGAGEAFF. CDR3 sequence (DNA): TGTGCCAGTAGTATAGATGGCCAGGGGGCAGGTGAAGCTTTCTTT.

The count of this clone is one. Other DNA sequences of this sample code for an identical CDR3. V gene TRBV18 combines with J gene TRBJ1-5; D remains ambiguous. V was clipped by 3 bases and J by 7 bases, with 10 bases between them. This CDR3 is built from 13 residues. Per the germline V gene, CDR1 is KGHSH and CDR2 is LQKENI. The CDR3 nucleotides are TGTGCCAGCTCACCCACGGGTGAGCAGCCCCAGCATTTT. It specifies CASSPTGEQPQHF. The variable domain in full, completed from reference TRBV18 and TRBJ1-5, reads NAGVMQNPRHLVRRRGQEARLRCSPMKGHSHVYWYRQLPEEGLKFMVYLQKENIIDESGMPKERFSAEFPKEGPSILRIQQVVRGDSAAYFCASSPTGEQPQHFGDGTRLSIL.

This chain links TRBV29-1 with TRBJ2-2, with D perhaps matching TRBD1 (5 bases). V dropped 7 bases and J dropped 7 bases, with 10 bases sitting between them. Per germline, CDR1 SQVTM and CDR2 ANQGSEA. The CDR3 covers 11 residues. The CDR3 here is CSAQGNGELFF. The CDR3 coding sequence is TGCAGCGCCCAGGGAAACGGGGAGCTGTTTTTT.

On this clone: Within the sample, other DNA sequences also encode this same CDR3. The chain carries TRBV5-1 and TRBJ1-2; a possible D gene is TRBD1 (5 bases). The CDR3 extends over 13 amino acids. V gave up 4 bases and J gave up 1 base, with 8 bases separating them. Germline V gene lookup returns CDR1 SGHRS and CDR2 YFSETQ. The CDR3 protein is CASSPGLNYGYTF. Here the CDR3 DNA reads TGCGCCAGCAGCCCGGGACTTAACTATGGCTACACCTTC. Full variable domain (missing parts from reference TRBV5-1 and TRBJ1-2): KAGVTQTPRYLIKTRGQQVTLSCSPISGHRSVSWYQQTPGQGLQFLFEYFSETQRNKGNFPGRFSGRQFSNSRSEMNVSTLELGDSALYLCASSPGLNYGYTFGSGTRLTVV.

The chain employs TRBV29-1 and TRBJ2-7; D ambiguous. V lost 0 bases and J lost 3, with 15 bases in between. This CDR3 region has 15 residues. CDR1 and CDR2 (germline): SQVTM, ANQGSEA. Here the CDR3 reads CSVEDRVLRGYEQYF. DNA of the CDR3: TGCAGCGTTGAAGATCGAGTCTTAAGAGGCTACGAGCAGTACTTC.

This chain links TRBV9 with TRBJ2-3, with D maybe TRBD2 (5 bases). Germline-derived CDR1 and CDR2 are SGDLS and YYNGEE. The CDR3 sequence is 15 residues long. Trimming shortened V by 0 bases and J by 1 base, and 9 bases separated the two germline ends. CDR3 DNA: TGTGCCAGCAGCGTAGGGGTTAGCGGCACAGATACGCAGTATTTT. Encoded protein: CASSVGVSGTDTQYF.

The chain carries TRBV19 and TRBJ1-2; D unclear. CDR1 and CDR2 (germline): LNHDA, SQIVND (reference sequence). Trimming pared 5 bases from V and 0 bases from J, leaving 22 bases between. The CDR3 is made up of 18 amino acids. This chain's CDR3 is CASSRVDGNGLANYGYTF. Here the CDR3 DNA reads TGTGCCAGTAGTCGAGTGGACGGGAACGGCCTAGCTAACTATGGCTACACCTTC.

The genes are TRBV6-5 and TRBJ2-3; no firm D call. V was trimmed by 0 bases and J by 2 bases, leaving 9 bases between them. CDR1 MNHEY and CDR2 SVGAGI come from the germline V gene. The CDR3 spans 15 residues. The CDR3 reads CASSYSYSPTDTQYF. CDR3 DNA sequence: TGTGCCAGCAGTTACTCGTACAGCCCCACAGATACGCAGTATTTT.

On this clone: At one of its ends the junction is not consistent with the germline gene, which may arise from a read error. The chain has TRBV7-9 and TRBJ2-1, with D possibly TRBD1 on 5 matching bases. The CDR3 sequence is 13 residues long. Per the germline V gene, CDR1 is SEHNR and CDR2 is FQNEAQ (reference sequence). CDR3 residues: CAGRVEVNNEQFF. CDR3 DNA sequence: TGTGCCGGCAGGGTAGAAGTTAACAATGAGCAGTTCTTC.